The 3 T cell receptor beta chains reported below all come from one sample, sequenced in a study of chronic HIV infection and antiretroviral therapy. TCRdb itself ran the 5' RACE reads through MiXCR, one entry per CDR3 protein. The table records approximately 30,000 distinct CDR3 sequences, around 8.6% of them present only once. The source material was peripheral blood. The origin of the receptors is an adult who had HIV and had not received antiretroviral therapy, or was an uninfected healthy control (not recorded which).

At least ten counts were recorded for this clonotype. J is TRBJ1-2 and V is TRBV7-2, with D hard to call. The CDR3 sequence is 15 residues long. V lost 7 bases and J 1 base, leaving 16 bases between the germline ends. The germline V gene has CDR1 SGHTA and CDR2 FQGNSA. The CDR3 sequence: CASNPTPTVNYGYTF. Written as DNA, the CDR3 is TGTGCCAGCAACCCGACTCCGACGGTTAACTATGGCTACACCTTC.

The chain combines TRBV11-1 with TRBJ1-6; possible D gene TRBD1, 6 bases. From germline, CDR1 is SGHAT and CDR2 FQDESV (reference sequence). CDR3 length equals 14 residues. The V end was cut by 3 bases, the J end by 12 bases, with 15 bases between. The CDR3 spells CASSFRGKRVPLHF. DNA for the CDR3: TGTGCCAGCAGCTTCAGGGGCAAGAGGGTACCCCTCCACTTT.

This clonotype has a handful of counts. J is TRBJ1-1 and V is TRBV29-1, with D possibly TRBD1 on 5 matching bases. The CDR3 is 11 amino acids. Trimming removed 6 bases at V and 9 bases at J, with 14 bases between. Germline-derived CDR1 and CDR2 are SQVTM and ANQGSEA. DNA of the CDR3: TGCAGCGTGGCCGGGGGGGGAAAAGCTTTCTTT. It codes for CSVAGGGKAFF.